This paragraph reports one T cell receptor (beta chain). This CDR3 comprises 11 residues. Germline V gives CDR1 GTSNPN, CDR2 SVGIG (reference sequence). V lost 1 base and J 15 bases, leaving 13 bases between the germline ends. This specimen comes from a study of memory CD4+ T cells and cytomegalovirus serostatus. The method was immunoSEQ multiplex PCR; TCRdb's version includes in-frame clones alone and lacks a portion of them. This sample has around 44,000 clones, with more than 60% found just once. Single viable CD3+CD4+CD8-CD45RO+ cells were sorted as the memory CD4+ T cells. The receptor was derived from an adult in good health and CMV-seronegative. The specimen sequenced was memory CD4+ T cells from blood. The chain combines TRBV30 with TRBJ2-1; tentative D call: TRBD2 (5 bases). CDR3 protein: CAWSAVRGLFF. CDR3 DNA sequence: TGTGCCTGGAGTGCCGTCCGCGGGCTGTTCTTC. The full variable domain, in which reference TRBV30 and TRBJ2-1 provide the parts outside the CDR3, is SQTIHQWPATLVQPVGSPLSLECTVEGTSNPNLYWYRQAAGRGLQLLFYSVGIGQISSEVPQNLSASRPQDRQFILSSKKLLLSDSGFYLCAWSAVRGLFFGPGTRLTVL.